This T cell receptor (beta chain) is from a study of T cell changes during pregnancy in multiple sclerosis. TCRdb keeps only in-frame clones here, not all; method: immunoSEQ multiplex PCR. The table has some 47,000 clones, approximately 90% seen once; the top ten hold roughly 8.5%. The CDR3 extends over 13 amino acids. The V and J ends lost 2 bases and 5 bases respectively, with 11 bases between them. Looked up from germline, CDR1 is SGHRS and CDR2 is YFSETQ. J is TRBJ2-7 and V is TRBV5-1; a weak D match, TRBD2 (6 bases). The sequence was obtained from a female donor with multiple sclerosis, enrolled in a pregnancy study. The starting material was CD8+ T cells from peripheral blood mononuclear cells, obtained in the second trimester of pregnancy. CDR3 amino acids: CASSLGAGNEQYF. DNA for the CDR3: TGCGCCAGCAGCTTAGGGGCGGGGAACGAGCAGTACTTC. The variable domain in full, with the rest retrieved from reference TRBV5-1 and TRBJ2-7, is KAGVTQTPRYLIKTRGQQVTLSCSPISGHRSVSWYQQTPGQGLQFLFEYFSETQRNKGNFPGRFSGRQFSNSRSEMNVSTLELGDSALYLCASSLGAGNEQYFGPGTRLTVT.